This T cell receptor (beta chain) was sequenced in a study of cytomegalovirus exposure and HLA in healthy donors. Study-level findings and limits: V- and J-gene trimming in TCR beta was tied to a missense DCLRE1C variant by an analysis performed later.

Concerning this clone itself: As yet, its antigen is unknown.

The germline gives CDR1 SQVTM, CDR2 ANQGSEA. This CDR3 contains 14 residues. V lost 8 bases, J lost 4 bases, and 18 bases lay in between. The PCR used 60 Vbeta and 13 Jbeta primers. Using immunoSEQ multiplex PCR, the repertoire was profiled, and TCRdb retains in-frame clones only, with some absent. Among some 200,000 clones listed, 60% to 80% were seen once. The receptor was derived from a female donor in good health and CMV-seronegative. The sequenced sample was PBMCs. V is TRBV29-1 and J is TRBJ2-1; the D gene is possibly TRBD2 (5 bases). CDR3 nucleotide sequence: TGCAGCCTATCCCCTGGCGGGTTATACAATGAGCAGTTCTTC. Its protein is CSLSPGGLYNEQFF.